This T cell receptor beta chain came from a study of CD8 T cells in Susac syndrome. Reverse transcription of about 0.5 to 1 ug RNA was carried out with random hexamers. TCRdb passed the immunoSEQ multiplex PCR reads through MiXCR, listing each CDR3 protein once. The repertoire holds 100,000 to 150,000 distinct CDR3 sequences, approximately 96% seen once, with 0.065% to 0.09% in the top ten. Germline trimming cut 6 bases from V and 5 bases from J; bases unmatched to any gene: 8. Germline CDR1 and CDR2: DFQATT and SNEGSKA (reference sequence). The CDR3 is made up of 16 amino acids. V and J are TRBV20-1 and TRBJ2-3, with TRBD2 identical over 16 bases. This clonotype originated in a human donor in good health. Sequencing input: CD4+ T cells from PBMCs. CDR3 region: CSAQGTSGRALDTQYF. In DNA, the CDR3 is TGCAGTGCGCAAGGGACTAGCGGGAGGGCCCTAGATACGCAGTATTTT.